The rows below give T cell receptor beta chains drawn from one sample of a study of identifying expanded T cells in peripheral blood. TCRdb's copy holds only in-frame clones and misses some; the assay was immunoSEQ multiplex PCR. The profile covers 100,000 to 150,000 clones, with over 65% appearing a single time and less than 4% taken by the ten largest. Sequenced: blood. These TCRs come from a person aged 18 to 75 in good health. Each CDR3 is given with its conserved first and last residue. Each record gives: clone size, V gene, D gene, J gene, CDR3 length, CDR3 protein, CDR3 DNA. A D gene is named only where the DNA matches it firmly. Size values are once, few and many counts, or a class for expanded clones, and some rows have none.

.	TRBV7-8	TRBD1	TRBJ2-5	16	CASSQLTGKLQETQYF	TGTGCCAGCAGCCAACTGACAGGGAAACTCCAAGAGACCCAGTACTTC
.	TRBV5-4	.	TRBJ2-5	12	CASRRGLETQYF	TGTGCCAGCAGAAGAGGGTTGGAGACCCAGTACTTC
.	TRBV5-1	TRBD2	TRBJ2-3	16	CASSSQSSGALNTQYF	TGCGCCAGCAGCTCCCAATCTAGCGGGGCCCTTAATACGCAGTATTTT
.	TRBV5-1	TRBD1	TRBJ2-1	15	CASSWDGTVYNEQFF	TGCGCCAGCAGCTGGGACGGGACAGTCTACAATGAGCAGTTCTTC
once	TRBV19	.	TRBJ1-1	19	CASSIPVGTRETWNTEAFF	TGTGCCAGTAGTATTCCGGTCGGGACACGCGAAACATGGAACACTGAAGCTTTCTTT
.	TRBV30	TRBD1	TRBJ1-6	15	CAWSQGGSYNSPLHF	TGTGCCTGGAGTCAGGGGGGCTCCTATAATTCACCCCTCCACTTT
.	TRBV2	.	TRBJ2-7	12	CASAREYYEQYF	TGTGCAAGTGCCAGGGAATACTACGAGCAGTACTTC
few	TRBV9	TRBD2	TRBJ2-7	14	CASSVASGGPEQYF	TGTGCCAGCAGCGTAGCTAGCGGGGGACCCGAGCAGTACTTC
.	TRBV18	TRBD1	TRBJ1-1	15	CASSQDRGQRTEAFF	TGTGCCAGCTCACAGGACAGGGGGCAGAGAACTGAAGCTTTCTTT
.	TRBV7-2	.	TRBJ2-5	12	CASSPTPETQYF	TGTGCCAGCAGCCCCACCCCCGAGACCCAGTACTTC
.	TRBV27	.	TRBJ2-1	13	CASSMNRVNEQFF	TGTGCCAGCAGTATGAACAGGGTTAATGAGCAGTTCTTC
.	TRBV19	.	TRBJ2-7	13	CASSISVFYEQYF	TGTGCCAGTAGTATATCGGTCTTCTACGAGCAGTACTTC
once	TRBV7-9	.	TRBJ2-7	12	CASSLGAYEQYF	TGTGCCAGCAGCTTAGGGGCCTACGAGCAGTACTTC
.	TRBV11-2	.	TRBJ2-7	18	CASSLDQALGGSTYEQYF	TGTGCCAGCAGCTTAGATCAGGCGCTTGGGGGAAGTACCTACGAGCAGTACTTC
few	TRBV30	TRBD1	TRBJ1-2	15	CAWSDYPGTAYGYTF	TGTGCCTGGAGTGACTACCCCGGGACAGCGTATGGCTACACCTTC
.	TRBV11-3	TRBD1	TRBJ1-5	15	CASSLGGGLGQPQHF	TGTGCCAGCAGCTTAGGAGGGGGCCTAGGTCAGCCCCAGCATTTT
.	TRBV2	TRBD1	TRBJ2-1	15	CASATGQGPYNEQFF	TGTGCCAGCGCCACCGGACAGGGACCCTACAATGAGCAGTTCTTC
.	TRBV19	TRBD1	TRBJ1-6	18	CASSGGTVGSSYNSPLHF	TGTGCCAGTAGCGGAGGGACAGTTGGGAGCTCCTATAATTCACCCCTCCACTTT
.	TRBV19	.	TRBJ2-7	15	CARVSEHTKTYEQYF	TGTGCCAGGGTTAGCGAGCATACGAAAACCTACGAGCAGTACTTC
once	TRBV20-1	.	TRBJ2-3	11	CSALITDTQYF	TGCAGTGCGCTTATCACAGATACGCAGTATTTT
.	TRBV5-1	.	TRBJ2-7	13	CASSLYPPYEQYF	TGCGCCAGCAGCTTGTACCCTCCCTACGAGCAGTACTTC
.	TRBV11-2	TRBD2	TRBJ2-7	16	CASSLEAGGYLGEQYF	TGTGCCAGCAGCTTAGAAGCGGGGGGGTACCTGGGCGAGCAGTACTTC
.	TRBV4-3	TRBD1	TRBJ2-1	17	CASSQAVDRGPYNEQFF	TGCGCCAGCAGCCAAGCCGTGGACAGGGGTCCCTACAATGAGCAGTTCTTC
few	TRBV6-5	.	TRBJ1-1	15	CASSYSRQVNTEAFF	TGTGCCAGCAGTTACTCTAGGCAAGTGAACACTGAAGCTTTCTTT
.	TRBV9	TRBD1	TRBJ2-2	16	CASSALTGEPTGELFF	TGTGCCAGCAGCGCCCTGACAGGGGAGCCCACCGGGGAGCTGTTTTTT
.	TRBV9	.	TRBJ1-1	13	CASSVGDGPEAFF	TGTGCCAGCAGCGTGGGGGACGGCCCTGAAGCTTTCTTT
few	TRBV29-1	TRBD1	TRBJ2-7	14	CSVEDLGQGYEQYF	TGCAGCGTTGAAGATTTAGGACAGGGGTACGAGCAGTACTTC
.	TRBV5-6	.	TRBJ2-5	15	CASTRFFQYQETQYF	TGTGCCAGCACCAGGTTCTTCCAGTACCAAGAGACCCAGTACTTC
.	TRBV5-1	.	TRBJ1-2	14	CASSAGGSGYGYTF	TGCGCCAGCAGCGCCGGAGGGTCCGGCTATGGCTACACCTTC
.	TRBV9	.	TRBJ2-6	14	CASSFEQVPNVLTF	TGTGCCAGCAGCTTCGAACAGGTGCCCAACGTCCTGACTTTC
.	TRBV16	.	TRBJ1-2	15	CASSPAFRVGYGYTF	TGTGCCAGCAGCCCTGCCTTCAGGGTAGGATATGGCTACACCTTC
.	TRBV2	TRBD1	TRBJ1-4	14	CASSHDRGREKLFF	TGTGCCAGCAGTCATGACAGGGGGCGAGAAAAACTGTTTTTT
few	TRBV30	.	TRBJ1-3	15	CAWSYAGTRGNTIYF	TGTGCCTGGAGTTATGCAGGGACCCGAGGAAACACCATATATTTT
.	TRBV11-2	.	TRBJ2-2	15	CASSFLDQKGGELFF	TGTGCCAGCAGCTTTTTAGATCAAAAAGGGGGGGAGCTGTTTTTT
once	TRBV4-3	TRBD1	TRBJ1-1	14	CASSQPDRSNEAFF	TGCGCCAGCAGCCAACCGGACAGGAGTAATGAAGCTTTCTTT
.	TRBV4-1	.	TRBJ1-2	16	CASSQDPQGLLWGYTF	TGCGCCAGCAGCCAAGATCCTCAGGGCCTTCTCTGGGGCTACACCTTC
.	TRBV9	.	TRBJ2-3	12	CASSVSTDTQYF	TGTGCCAGCAGCGTAAGTACAGATACGCAGTATTTT
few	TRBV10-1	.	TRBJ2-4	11	CARTAKNIQYF	TGCGCCAGGACAGCCAAAAACATTCAGTACTTC
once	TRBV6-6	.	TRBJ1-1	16	CASLRDTRFKNTEAFF	TGTGCCAGCCTAAGGGACACGAGATTTAAGAACACTGAAGCTTTCTTT
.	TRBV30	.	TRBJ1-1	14	CAWSFGQVNTEAFF	TGTGCCTGGAGCTTTGGTCAGGTGAACACTGAAGCTTTCTTT
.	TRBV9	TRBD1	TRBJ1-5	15	CASSPTGGANQPQHF	TGTGCCAGCAGCCCGACAGGGGGCGCGAATCAGCCCCAGCATTTT
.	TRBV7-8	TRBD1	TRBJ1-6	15	CASSRGTGNNSPLHF	TGTGCCAGCAGCCGCGGGACAGGGAATAATTCACCCCTCCACTTT
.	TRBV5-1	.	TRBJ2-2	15	CASSFRGGNTGELFF	TGCGCCAGCAGCTTCAGGGGCGGGAACACCGGGGAGCTGTTTTTT
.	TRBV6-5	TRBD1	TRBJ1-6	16	CASSYSPGQGGSPLHF	TGTGCCAGCAGTTACTCTCCGGGACAGGGCGGTTCACCCCTCCACTTT
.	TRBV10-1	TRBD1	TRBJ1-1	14	CASSESGGYTEAFF	TGCGCCAGCAGTGAATCAGGGGGCTACACTGAAGCTTTCTTT
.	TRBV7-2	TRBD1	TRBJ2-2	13	CASSRQGNRELFF	TGTGCCAGCAGCCGACAGGGGAACCGGGAGCTGTTTTTT
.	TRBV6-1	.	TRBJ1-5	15	CASSGTGMRNQPQHF	TGTGCCAGCAGCGGAACAGGAATGAGGAATCAGCCCCAGCATTTT
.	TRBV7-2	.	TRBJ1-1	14	CASSLAGTLSEAFF	TGTGCCAGCAGCTTAGCCGGGACCTTATCTGAAGCTTTCTTT
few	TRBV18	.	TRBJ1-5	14	CASSPEGGNQPQHF	TGTGCCAGCTCACCAGAGGGTGGCAATCAGCCCCAGCATTTT
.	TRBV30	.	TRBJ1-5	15	CAWSVSPSSNQPQHF	TGTGCCTGGAGTGTATCCCCGTCTAGCAATCAGCCCCAGCATTTT
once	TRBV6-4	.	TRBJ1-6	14	CASSADTPNSPLHF	TGTGCCAGCAGTGCGGACACCCCTAATTCACCCCTCCACTTT
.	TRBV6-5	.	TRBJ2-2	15	CASSYSTNGVGELFF	TGTGCCAGCAGTTACTCGACTAACGGTGTCGGGGAGCTGTTTTTT
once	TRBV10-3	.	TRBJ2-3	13	CAISDSDMFWQYF	TGTGCCATCAGTGACTCGGACATGTTTTGGCAGTATTTT
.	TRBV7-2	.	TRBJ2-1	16	CASSLVGSGDYNEQFF	TGTGCCAGCAGCTTAGTGGGTTCAGGAGATTACAATGAGCAGTTCTTC
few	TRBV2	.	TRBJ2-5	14	CASDTQPRQETQYF	TGTGCATCCGACACTCAGCCCCGCCAAGAGACCCAGTACTTC